The TCR beta chain under discussion was sequenced for a study of blood T cell repertoires in COVID-19. Study details: Italy, Spain and the United States were the sources of the convalescent and acute COVID-19 samples. Sample material is recorded as cDNA or gDNA derived from T cells, B-cell-depleted T cells, or PBMCs.

Under the authors' procedure: Amplified reference gene primers provided the basis for estimating nucleated cell counts. Sequenced by immunoSEQ multiplex PCR; TCRdb stores in-frame clones only, minus some. The V and J calls and clone size were taken over from that table, and D and trimming were inferred from the DNA. This table holds over 90,000 clones, about 89% found once. The CDR3 is made up of 15 amino acids. The germline gives CDR1 SGHDN, CDR2 FVKESK. Trimming cost V 4 bases and J 0 bases, with 11 bases left between them. The clonotype was recovered from a human donor in a cohort sampled during active COVID-19. This chain joins TRBV14 and TRBJ2-3; a weak D match, TRBD2 (6 bases). The sequencing input was peripheral blood. CDR3 in amino acids: CASSPLAGSTDTQYF. The CDR3 bases are TGTGCCAGCAGCCCCCTGGCGGGGAGCACAGATACGCAGTATTTT.